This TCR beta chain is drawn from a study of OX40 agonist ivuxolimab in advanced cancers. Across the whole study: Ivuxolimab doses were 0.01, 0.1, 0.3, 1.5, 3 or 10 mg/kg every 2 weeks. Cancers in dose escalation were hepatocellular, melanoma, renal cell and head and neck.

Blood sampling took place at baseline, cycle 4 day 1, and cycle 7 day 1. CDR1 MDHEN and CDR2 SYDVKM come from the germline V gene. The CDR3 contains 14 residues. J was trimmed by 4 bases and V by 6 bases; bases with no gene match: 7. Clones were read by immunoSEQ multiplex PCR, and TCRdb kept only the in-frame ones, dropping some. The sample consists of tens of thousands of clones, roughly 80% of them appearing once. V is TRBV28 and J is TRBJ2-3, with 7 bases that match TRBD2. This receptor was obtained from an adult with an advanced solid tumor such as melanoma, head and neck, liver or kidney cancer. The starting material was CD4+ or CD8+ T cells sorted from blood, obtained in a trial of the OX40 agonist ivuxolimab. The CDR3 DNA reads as TGTGCCAGCAGCCCTGGCGGACTAGCAGATACGCAGTATTTT. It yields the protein CASSPGGLADTQYF. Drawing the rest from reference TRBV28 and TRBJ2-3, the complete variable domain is DVKVTQSSRYLVKRTGEKVFLECVQDMDHENMFWYRQDPGLGLRLIYFSYDVKMKEKGDIPEGYSVSREKKERFSLILESASTNQTSMYLCASSPGGLADTQYFGPGTRLTVL.